What follows are 15 T cell receptor beta chains derived from one specimen sequenced in a study of cytotoxic CD8 clonotypes in ibrutinib-treated CLL. Generated by immunoSEQ multiplex PCR, the TCRdb table keeps only in-frame clones and is missing some. Of approximately 150,000 clones in the sample, 70% to 85% were seen once. Sample: PBMCs, taken after 12 months of ibrutinib treatment. All receptors derive from a human donor with chronic lymphocytic leukemia.

This chain uses TRBV28 with TRBJ1-1; no reliable D call. The CDR3 spans 11 residues. Germline V gene sequence: CDR1 MDHEN, CDR2 SYDVKM. The germline V and J ends were trimmed by 8 bases and 3 bases, with 7 bases remaining between them. CDR3 in amino acids: CASAIDTEAFF. CDR3 DNA sequence: TGTGCCAGCGCAATAGACACTGAAGCTTTCTTT.

This clone was found a few times. The genes are TRBV14 and TRBJ2-7, with D hard to call. Germline lookup yields CDR1 SGHDN and CDR2 FVKESK. V dropped 5 bases and J dropped 7 bases, with 18 bases sitting between them. CDR3 length: 14 amino acids. The DNA for the CDR3 is TGTGCCAGCAGCGTCGCTAGTGGTGTTGCAGAGCAGTACTTC. Residues: CASSVASGVAEQYF.

This sequence joins TRBV5-1 and TRBJ1-5, with 8 bases that match TRBD1. The germline CDR1 and CDR2 sequences are SGHRS and YFSETQ. The V gene end was trimmed by 5 bases and the J gene end by 0 bases; junction bases not matched to a gene: 16. The CDR3 sequence is 19 residues long. The CDR3 reads CASSWDIRTGSLSNQPQHF. CDR3 nucleotides: TGCGCCAGCAGTTGGGACATCAGGACAGGGAGTCTTAGCAATCAGCCCCAGCATTTT.

The J gene is TRBJ2-1, the V gene TRBV7-2; D is ambiguous. The V end lost 2 bases, the J end lost 9 bases, and 14 bases lay between the germline ends. CDR1 is SGHTA and CDR2 is FQGNSA in the germline V gene. The CDR3 sequence is 14 residues long. CDR3 coding DNA: TGTGCCAGCAGCTTACTGGCGGAAGGATCTGAGCAGTTCTTC. Translated: CASSLLAEGSEQFF.

This clone was observed a single time. J is TRBJ2-7 and V is TRBV20-1; D ambiguous. CDR1 DFQATT and CDR2 SNEGSKA come from the germline V gene (reference sequence). Between the trimmed V and J ends, which lost 0 bases and 3 bases, there was a span of 0 bases. The CDR3 contains 10 residues. The CDR3 is CSARDYEQYF. CDR3 bases: TGCAGTGCTAGAGACTACGAGCAGTACTTC.

This chain uses TRBV10-3 with TRBJ1-1, with a weak D call TRBD1 (6 bases). The germline V gene has CDR1 ENHRY and CDR2 SYGVKD. V shed 6 bases and J shed 2 bases, with 13 bases lying between them. This CDR3 comprises 14 residues. Here the CDR3 DNA reads TGTGCCATCAGAAGCGGGACACACAACACTGAAGCTTTCTTT. It specifies CAIRSGTHNTEAFF.

The V call is TRBV28, the J call TRBJ1-1; D remains ambiguous. This CDR3 region has 11 residues. The germline V and J ends were trimmed by 8 bases and 4 bases, with 8 bases remaining between them. The germline CDR1 and CDR2 sequences are MDHEN and SYDVKM. The CDR3 bases are TGTGCCAGCGCCAGCGGCACTGAAGCTTTCTTT. It is translated as CASASGTEAFF.

V gene TRBV30 combines with J gene TRBJ2-1; D is possibly TRBD2 (5 bases). The CDR3 covers 13 residues. V was clipped by 1 base and J by 9 bases, with 13 bases between them. The germline V gene has CDR1 GTSNPN and CDR2 SVGIG (reference sequence). CDR3: CAWSGYGKVEQFF. The CDR3 region has the DNA TGTGCCTGGAGTGGGTACGGGAAGGTTGAGCAGTTCTTC. Filled out from reference TRBV30 and TRBJ2-1, the complete variable domain reads SQTIHQWPATLVQPVGSPLSLECTVEGTSNPNLYWYRQAAGRGLQLLFYSVGIGQISSEVPQNLSASRPQDRQFILSSKKLLLSDSGFYLCAWSGYGKVEQFFGPGTRLTVL.

The chain is built from TRBV7-8 and TRBJ2-7; 9 bases match TRBD2. This CDR3 has 14 amino acids. Germline V gene sequence: CDR1 SGHVS, CDR2 FQNEAQ. V was clipped by 1 base and J by 6 bases; unmatched bases: 4. DNA for the CDR3: TGTGCCAGCAGCTTAGTGGCGGGGGGGCCCGAGCAGTACTTC. Its translation: CASSLVAGGPEQYF.

This clone showed up many times. The CDR3 is CASSGLSGTGEQYF. CDR3 coding DNA: TGTGCCAGCAGTGGACTTAGCGGGACGGGTGAGCAGTACTTC. The chain is built from TRBV6-1 and TRBJ2-7; 8 positions agree with TRBD2. The CDR3 length is 14 residues. Germline loops: CDR1 MNHNS, CDR2 SASEGT. V shed 4 bases, J shed 7 bases, and the junction held 9 bases outside the gene matches.

This rearrangement joins TRBV19 to TRBJ2-3, with D possibly matching TRBD2 (6 bases). The CDR3 length is 14 residues. Germline CDR1 reads LNHDA; CDR2 reads SQIVND (reference sequence). CDR3 nucleotide sequence: TGTGCTGCAAATGCGGGACGAAGCACAGATACGCAGTATTTT. As protein: CAANAGRSTDTQYF.

This clone was observed once. The chain couples TRBV6-4 to TRBJ1-2; D possibly corresponds to TRBD1 (6 bases). V lost 0 bases, J lost 8 bases, and 13 bases lay in between. Germline V gene data show CDR1 as MRHNA and CDR2 as SNTAGT. This CDR3 has 14 residues. Here the CDR3 reads CASSDSDRSGGYTF. CDR3 nucleotides: TGTGCCAGCAGTGACTCAGACAGGTCGGGGGGCTACACCTTC.

V usage is TRBV4-1 and J usage is TRBJ2-2; D not certain. Trimming took 4 bases from V and 1 from J, leaving 7 bases between them. The CDR3 is made up of 14 amino acids. CDR1 and CDR2 from the germline V gene are MGHRA and YSYEKL. CDR3 sequence: CASSPYLNTGELFF. In DNA, the CDR3 is TGCGCCAGCAGCCCCTATCTGAACACCGGGGAGCTGTTTTTT.

This chain links TRBV4-1 with TRBJ1-6, with a tentative D call TRBD1 (6 bases). Germline CDR1 and CDR2: MGHRA and YSYEKL. This CDR3 contains 16 residues. Deletions cut 3 bases from V and 0 bases from J, with 9 bases between. CDR3 DNA sequence: TGCGCCAGCAGCCACACAGGGAGCTCCTATAATTCACCCCTCCACTTT. It encodes CASSHTGSSYNSPLHF.

V is TRBV7-8 and J is TRBJ2-2; D is unclear. There are 16 residues in the CDR3. Germline values: CDR1 SGHVS, CDR2 FQNEAQ. Trimming shortened V by 0 bases and J by 5 bases, and 13 bases separated the two germline ends. For the CDR3, the DNA is TGTGCCAGCAGCTTAGCGACCCCCAGTTGGACCGGGGAGCTGTTTTTT. Translation gives CASSLATPSWTGELFF. Looking up the rest from reference TRBV7-8 and TRBJ2-2 gives the full variable domain: GAGVSQSPRYKVAKRGQDVALRCDPISGHVSLFWYQQALGQGPEFLTYFQNEAQLDKSGLPSDRFFAERPEGSVSTLKIQRTQQEDSAVYLCASSLATPSWTGELFFGEGSRLTVL.